This note documents a single T cell receptor (beta chain) sequence. This entry is derived from a study of cytomegalovirus exposure and HLA in healthy donors. Across the whole study: In an early release, HLA-typed donors contributed 80 million to 95 million unique TCR sequences. Within the Caucasian-associated ancestry cluster were under 85% of the approximately 390 genotyped donors.

A multiplex PCR was run with 60 Vbeta primers and 13 Jbeta primers. The protocol was immunoSEQ multiplex PCR, while the TCRdb copy is restricted to in-frame clones and leaves out a portion. Among around 85,000 clones listed, roughly 75% were seen once. Trimming took 4 bases from V and 0 from J, leaving 11 bases between them. This CDR3 region has 15 residues. Germline loops: CDR1 SGHKS, CDR2 YYEKEE (reference sequence). This TCR was recovered from a male donor in good health and CMV-seronegative. This rearrangement joins TRBV5-5 to TRBJ2-1, with D possibly matching TRBD2 (5 bases). The specimen sequenced was PBMCs. The CDR3 reads CASSAVGSSYNEQFF. Written as DNA, the CDR3 is TGTGCCAGCAGCGCCGTAGGGAGCTCCTACAATGAGCAGTTCTTC. The full variable domain, completed using reference TRBV5-5 and TRBJ2-1, is DAGVTQSPTHLIKTRGQQVTLRCSPISGHKSVSWYQQVLGQGPQFIFQYYEKEERGRGNFPDRFSARQFPNYSSELNVNALLLGDSALYLCASSAVGSSYNEQFFGPGTRLTVL.